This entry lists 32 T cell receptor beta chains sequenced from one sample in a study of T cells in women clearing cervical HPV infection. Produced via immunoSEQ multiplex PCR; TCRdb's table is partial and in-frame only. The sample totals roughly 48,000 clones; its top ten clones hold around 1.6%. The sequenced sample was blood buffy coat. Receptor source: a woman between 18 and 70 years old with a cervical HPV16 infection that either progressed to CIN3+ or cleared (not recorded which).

This chain's CDR3 is CASNTGSNQPQHF. Incomplete CDR3 DNA: TGTGCCAGTAACACAGGAAGTAATCAGCCC. The V and J genes are TRBV19 and TRBJ1-5, with D possibly matching TRBD1 (5 bases). The CDR3 end lies 3 residues beyond the end of the read and is filled in from the germline J gene. V gave up 7 bases and J gave up 4 bases, with 11 bases separating them. From germline, CDR1 is LNHDA and CDR2 SQIVND (reference sequence). The CDR3 length is 13 residues. Looking up the rest from reference TRBV19 and TRBJ1-5 gives the full variable domain: DGGITQSPKYLFRKEGQNVTLSCEQNLNHDAMYWYRQDPGQGLRLIYYSQIVNDFQKGDIAEGYSVSREKKESFPLTVTSAQKNPTAFYLCASNTGSNQPQHFGDGTRLSIL.

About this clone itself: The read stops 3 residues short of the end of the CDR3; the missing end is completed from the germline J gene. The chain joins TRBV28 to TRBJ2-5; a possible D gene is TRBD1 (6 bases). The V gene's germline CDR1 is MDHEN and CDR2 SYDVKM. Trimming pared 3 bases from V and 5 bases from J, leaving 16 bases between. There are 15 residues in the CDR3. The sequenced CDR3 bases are TGTGCCAGCAGTTTCCCCAATGCTCAGGGGGAGACC. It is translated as CASSFPNAQGET. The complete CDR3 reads CASSFPNAQGETQYF.

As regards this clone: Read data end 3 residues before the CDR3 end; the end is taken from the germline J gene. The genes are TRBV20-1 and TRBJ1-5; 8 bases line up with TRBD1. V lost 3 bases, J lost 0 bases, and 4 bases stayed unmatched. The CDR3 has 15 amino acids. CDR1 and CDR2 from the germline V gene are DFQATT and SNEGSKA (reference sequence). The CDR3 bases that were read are TGCAGTGCTAGTAGGGGACAGGCTAGCAATCAGCCC. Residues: CSASRGQASNQP. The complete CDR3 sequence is CSASRGQASNQPQHF.

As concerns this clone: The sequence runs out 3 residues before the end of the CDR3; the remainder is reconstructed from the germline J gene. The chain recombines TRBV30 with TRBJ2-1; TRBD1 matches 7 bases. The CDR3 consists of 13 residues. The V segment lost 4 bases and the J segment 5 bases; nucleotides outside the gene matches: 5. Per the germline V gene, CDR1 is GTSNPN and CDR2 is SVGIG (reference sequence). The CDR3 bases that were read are TGTGCCTGGACCCCGGGGACAGACAATGAG. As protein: CAWTPGTDNE. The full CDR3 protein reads CAWTPGTDNEQFF.

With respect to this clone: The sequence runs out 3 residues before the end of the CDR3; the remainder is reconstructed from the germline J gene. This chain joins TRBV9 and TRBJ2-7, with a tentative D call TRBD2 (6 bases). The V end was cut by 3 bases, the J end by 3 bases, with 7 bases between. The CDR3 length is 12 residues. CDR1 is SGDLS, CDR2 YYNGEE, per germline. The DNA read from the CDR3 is TGTGCCAGCAGCGCCGGGGGCTACGAG. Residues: CASSAGGYE. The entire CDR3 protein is CASSAGGYEQYF.

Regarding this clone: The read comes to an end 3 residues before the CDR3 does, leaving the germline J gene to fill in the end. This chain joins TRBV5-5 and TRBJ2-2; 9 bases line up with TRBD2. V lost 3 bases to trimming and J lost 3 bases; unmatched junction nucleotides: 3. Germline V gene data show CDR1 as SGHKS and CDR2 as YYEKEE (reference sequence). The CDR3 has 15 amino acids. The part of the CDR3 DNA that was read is TGTGCCAGCAGCTACGGGACTAGCTACACCGGGGAG. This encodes CASSYGTSYTGE. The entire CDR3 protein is CASSYGTSYTGELFF.

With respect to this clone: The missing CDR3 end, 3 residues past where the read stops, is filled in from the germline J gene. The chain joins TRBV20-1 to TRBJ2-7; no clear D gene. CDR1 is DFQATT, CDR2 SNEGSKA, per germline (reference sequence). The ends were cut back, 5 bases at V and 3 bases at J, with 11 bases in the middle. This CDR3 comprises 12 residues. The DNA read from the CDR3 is TGCAGTGCTGGTACCGGCGGCTACGAG. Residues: CSAGTGGYE. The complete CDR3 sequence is CSAGTGGYEQYF.

The CDR3 bases that were read are TGTGCCAGCAGCCTAGCGGGGGGAAACGAG. It codes for CASSLAGGNE. The CDR3 in its entirety is CASSLAGGNEQYF. The genes are TRBV5-4 and TRBJ2-7; 11 positions agree with TRBD2. Coverage ceases 3 residues before the CDR3 finishes, and the germline J gene fills in the end. J lost 5 bases, V lost 4 bases, and 2 bases had no gene match. The CDR3 contains 13 residues. CDR1 and CDR2 (germline): SGHNT, YYREEE (reference sequence).

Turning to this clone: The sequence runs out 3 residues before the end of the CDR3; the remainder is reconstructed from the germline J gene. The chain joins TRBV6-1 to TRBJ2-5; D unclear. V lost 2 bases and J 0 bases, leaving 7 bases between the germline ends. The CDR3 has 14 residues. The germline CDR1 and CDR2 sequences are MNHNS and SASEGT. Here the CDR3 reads CASSELQYQETQYF. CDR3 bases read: TGTGCCAGCAGTGAACTACAGTACCAAGAGACC.

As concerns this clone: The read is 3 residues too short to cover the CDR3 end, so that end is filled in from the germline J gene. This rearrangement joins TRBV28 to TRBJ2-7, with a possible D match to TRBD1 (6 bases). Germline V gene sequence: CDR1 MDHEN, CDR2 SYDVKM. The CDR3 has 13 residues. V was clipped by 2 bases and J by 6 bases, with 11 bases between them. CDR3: CASSLAARGEQYF. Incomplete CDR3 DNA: TGTGCCAGCAGTTTAGCCGCCAGGGGCGAG. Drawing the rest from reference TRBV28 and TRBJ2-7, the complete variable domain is DVKVTQSSRYLVKRTGEKVFLECVQDMDHENMFWYRQDPGLGLRLIYFSYDVKMKEKGDIPEGYSVSREKKERFSLILESASTNQTSMYLCASSLAARGEQYFGPGTRLTVT.

The DNA read from the CDR3 is TGTGCCAGCAGCCCTGGGGGGGCGACGGGGACC. This gives the protein CASSPGGATGT. The complete CDR3 protein is CASSPGGATGTQYF. This chain uses TRBV5-5 with TRBJ2-5; possibly TRBD2 for D (7 bases). With the read ending 3 residues before the CDR3 end, the germline J gene is used to fill in that end. Germline assignment: CDR1 SGHKS and CDR2 YYEKEE (reference sequence). The CDR3 has 14 amino acids. V was pared by 4 bases and J by 7 bases, with 17 bases between.

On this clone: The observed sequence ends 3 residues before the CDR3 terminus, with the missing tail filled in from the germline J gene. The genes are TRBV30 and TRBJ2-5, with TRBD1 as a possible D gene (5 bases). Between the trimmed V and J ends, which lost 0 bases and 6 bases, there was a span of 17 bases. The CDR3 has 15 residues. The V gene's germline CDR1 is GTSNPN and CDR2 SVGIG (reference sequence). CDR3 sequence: CAWSVQGAGEKTQYF. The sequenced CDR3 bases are TGTGCCTGGAGTGTACAAGGGGCAGGTGAGAAGACC.

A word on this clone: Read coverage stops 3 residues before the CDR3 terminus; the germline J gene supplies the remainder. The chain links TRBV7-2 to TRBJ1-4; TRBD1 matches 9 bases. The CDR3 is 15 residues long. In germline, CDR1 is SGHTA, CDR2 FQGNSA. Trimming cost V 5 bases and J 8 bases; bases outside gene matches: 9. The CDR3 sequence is CASSGGVGTGEKLFF. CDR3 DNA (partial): TGTGCCAGCAGCGGGGGGGTCGGGACAGGGGAAAAA.

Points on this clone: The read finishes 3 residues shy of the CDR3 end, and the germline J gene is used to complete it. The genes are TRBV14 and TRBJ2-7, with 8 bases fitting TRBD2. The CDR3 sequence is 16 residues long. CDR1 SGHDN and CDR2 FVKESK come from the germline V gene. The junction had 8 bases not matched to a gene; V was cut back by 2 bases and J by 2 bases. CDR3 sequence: CASSQRPGLEAYEQYF. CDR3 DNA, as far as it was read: TGTGCCAGCAGCCAAAGACCGGGACTAGAGGCCTACGAG.

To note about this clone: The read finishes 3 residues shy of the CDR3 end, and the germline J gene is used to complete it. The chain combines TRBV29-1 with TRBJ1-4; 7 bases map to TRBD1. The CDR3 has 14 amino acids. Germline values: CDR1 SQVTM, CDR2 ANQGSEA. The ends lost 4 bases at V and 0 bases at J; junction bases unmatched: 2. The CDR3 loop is CSVVGGPTNEKLFF. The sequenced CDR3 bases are TGCAGCGTTGTAGGGGGCCCAACTAATGAAAAA. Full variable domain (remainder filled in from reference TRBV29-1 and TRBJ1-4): SAVISQKPSRDICQRGTSLTIQCQVDSQVTMMFWYRQQPGQSLTLIATANQGSEATYESGFVIDKFPISRPNLTFSTLTVSNMSPEDSSIYLCSVVGGPTNEKLFFGSGTQLSVL.

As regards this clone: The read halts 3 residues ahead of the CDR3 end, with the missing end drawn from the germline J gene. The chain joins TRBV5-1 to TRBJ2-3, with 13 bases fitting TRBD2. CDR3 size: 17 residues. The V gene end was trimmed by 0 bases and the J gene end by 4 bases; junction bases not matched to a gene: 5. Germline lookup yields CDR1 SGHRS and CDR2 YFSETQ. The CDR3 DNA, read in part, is TGCGCCAGCAGCTTGGCGACTAGCGGGAGGAGGCCAGATACG. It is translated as CASSLATSGRRPDT. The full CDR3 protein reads CASSLATSGRRPDTQYF.

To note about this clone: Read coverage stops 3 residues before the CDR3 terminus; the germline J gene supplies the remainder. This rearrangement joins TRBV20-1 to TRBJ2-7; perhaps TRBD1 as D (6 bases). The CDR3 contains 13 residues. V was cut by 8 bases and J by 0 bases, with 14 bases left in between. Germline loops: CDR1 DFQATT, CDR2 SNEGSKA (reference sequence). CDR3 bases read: TGCAGTACTAACCTCAGGGGCTCCTACGAG. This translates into CSTNLRGSYE. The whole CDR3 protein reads CSTNLRGSYEQYF.

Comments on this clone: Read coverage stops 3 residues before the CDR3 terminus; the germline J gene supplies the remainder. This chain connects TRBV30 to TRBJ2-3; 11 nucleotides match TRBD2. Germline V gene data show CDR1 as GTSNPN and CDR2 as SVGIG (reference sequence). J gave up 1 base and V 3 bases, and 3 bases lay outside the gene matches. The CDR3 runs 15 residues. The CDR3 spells CAWSGTSGRTDTQYF. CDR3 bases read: TGTGCCTGGAGCGGGACTAGCGGACGCACAGATACG.

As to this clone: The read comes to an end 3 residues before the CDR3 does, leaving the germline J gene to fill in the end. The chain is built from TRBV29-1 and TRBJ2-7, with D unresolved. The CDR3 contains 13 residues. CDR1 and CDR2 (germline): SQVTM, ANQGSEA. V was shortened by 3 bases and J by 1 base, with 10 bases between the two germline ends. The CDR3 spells CSVEAVGSYEQYF. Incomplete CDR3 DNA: TGCAGCGTTGAGGCAGTCGGGTCCTACGAG.

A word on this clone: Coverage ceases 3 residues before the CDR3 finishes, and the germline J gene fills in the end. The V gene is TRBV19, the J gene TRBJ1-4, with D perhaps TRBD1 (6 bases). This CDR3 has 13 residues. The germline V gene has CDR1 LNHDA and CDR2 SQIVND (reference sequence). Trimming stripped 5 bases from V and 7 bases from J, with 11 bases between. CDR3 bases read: TGTGCCAGTAGTTCAGGGGCCGTTGAAAAA. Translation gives CASSSGAVEK. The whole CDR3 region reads CASSSGAVEKLFF.

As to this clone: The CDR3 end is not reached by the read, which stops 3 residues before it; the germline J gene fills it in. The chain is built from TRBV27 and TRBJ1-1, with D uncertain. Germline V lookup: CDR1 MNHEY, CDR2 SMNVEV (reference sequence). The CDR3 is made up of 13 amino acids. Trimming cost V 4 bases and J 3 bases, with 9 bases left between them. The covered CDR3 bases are TGTGCCAGCAGTTCCACTAGATACACTGAA. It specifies CASSSTRYTE. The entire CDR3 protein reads CASSSTRYTEAFF.

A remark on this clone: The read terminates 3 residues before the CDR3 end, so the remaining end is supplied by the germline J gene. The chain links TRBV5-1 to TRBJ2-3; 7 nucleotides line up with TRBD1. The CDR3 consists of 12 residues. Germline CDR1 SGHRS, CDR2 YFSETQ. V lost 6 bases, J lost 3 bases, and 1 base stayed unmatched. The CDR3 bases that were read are TGCGCCAGCAAGGGGGCAACAGATACG. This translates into CASKGATDT. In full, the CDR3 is CASKGATDTQYF.

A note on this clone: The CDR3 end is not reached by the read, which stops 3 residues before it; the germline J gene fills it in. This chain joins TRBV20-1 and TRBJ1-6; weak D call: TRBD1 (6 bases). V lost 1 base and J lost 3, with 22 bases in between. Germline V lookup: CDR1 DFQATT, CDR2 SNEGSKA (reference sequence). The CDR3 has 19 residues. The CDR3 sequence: CSARGDQGPGLRYNSPLHF. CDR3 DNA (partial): TGCAGTGCTAGAGGGGACCAGGGGCCCGGGTTGCGCTATAATTCACCC.

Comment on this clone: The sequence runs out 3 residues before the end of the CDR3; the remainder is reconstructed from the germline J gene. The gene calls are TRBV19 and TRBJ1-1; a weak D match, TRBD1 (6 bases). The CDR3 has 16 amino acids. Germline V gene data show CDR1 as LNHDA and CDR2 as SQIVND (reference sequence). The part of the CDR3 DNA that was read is TGTGCCAGTAGCCTTCCTCCTGGACAGCCCTCCTACGAG. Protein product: CASSLPPGQPSYE. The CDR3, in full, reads CASSLPPGQPSYEAFF.

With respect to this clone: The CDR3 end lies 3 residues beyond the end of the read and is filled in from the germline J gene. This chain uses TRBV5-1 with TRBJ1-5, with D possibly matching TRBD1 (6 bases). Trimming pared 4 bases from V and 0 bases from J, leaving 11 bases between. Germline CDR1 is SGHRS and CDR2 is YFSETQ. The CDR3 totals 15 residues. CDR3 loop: CASSPGQNSNQPQHF. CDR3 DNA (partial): TGCGCCAGCAGCCCGGGACAAAATAGCAATCAGCCC.

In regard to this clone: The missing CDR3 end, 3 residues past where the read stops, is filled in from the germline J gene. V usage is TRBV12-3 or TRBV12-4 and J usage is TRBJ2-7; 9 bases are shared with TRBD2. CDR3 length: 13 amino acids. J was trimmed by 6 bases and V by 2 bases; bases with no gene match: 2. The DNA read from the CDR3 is TGTGCCAGCAGTTTAATAGCGGGGGTCGAG. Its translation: CASSLIAGVE. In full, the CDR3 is CASSLIAGVEQYF.

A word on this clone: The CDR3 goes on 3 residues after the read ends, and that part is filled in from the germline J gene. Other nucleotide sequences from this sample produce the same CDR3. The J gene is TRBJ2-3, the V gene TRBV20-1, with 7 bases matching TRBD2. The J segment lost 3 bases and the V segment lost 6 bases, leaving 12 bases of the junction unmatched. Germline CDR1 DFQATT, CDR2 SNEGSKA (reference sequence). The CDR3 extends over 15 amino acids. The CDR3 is CSARTSGRRTDTQYF. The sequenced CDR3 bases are TGCAGTGCCAGGACTAGTGGGAGACGAACAGATACG.

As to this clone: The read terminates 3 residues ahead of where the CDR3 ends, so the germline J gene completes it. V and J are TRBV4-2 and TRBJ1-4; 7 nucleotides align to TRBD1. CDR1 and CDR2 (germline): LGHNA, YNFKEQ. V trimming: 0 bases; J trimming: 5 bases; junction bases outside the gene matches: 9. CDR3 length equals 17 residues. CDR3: CASSQDWRGRRNEKLFF. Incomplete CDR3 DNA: TGTGCCAGCAGCCAAGATTGGAGGGGGCGAAGGAATGAAAAA.

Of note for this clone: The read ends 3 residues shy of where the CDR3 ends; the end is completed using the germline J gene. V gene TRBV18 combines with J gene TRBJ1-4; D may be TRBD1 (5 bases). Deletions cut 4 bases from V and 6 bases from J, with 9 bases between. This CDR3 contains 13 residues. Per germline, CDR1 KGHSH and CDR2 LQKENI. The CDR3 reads CASSQGGDEKLFF. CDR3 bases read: TGTGCCAGCTCACAGGGAGGGGATGAAAAA.

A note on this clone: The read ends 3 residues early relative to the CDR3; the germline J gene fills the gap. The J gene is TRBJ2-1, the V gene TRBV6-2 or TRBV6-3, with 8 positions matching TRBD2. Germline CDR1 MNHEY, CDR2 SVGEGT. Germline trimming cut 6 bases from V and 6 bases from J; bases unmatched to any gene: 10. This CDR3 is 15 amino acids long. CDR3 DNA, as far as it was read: TGTGCCAGCAGCTCCGGGACTAGTTTAGGCAATGAG. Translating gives CASSSGTSLGNE. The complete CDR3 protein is CASSSGTSLGNEQFF.

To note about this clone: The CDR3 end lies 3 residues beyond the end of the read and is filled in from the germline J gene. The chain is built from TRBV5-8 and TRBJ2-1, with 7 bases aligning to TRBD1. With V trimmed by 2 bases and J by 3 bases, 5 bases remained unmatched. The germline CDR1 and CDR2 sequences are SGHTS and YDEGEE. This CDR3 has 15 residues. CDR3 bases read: TGTGCCAGCAGCTTCTCCGGGACAGACTACAATGAG. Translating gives CASSFSGTDYNE. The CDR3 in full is CASSFSGTDYNEQFF.

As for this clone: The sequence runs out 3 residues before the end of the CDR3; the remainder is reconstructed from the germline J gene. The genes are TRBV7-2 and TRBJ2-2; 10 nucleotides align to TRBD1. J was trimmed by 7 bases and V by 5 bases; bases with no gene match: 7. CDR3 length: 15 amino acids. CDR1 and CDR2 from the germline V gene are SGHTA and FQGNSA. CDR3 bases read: TGTGCCAGCAGCACACGGACAGGGGGGGGCGGGGAG. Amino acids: CASSTRTGGGGE. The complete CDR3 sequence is CASSTRTGGGGELFF.